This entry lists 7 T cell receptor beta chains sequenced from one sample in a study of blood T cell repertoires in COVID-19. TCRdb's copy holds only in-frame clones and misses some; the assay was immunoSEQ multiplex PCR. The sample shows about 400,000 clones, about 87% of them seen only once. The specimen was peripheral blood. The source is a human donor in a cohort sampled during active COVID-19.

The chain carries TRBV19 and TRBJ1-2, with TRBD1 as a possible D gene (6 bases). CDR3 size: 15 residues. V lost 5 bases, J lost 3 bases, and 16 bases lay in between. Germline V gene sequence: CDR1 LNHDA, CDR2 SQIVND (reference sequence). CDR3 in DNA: TGTGCCAGTAGTGACCTCAGGGGACCACACTATGGCTACACCTTC. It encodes CASSDLRGPHYGYTF.

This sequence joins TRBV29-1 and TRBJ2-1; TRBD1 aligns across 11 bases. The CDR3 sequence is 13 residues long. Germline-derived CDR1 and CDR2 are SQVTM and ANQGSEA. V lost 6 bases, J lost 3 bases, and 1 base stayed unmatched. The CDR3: CSVDRGLYNEQFF. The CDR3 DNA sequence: TGCAGCGTGGACAGGGGGCTCTACAATGAGCAGTTCTTC.

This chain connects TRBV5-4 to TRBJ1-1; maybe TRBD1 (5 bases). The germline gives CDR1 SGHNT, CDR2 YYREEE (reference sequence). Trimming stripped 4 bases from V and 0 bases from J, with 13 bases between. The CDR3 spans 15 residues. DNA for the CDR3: TGTGCCAGCAGCACGCTCAGGGCGGTGAACACTGAAGCTTTCTTT. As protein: CASSTLRAVNTEAFF.

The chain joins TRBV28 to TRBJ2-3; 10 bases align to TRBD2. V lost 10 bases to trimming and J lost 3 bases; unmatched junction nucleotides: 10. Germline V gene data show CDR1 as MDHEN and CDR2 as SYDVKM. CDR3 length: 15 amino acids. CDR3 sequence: CATSTSGTWTDTQYF. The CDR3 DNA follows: TGTGCCACCTCCACTAGCGGGACTTGGACAGATACGCAGTATTTT.

Here the CDR3 reads CASSDSLASYNEQFF. DNA for the CDR3: TGTGCCAGCAGTGACAGTCTAGCCTCCTACAATGAGCAGTTCTTC. J is TRBJ2-1 and V is TRBV6-4, with a weak D call TRBD2 (5 bases). Between the trimmed V and J ends, which lost 2 bases and 0 bases, there was a span of 8 bases. Germline lookup yields CDR1 MRHNA and CDR2 SNTAGT. There are 15 residues in the CDR3.

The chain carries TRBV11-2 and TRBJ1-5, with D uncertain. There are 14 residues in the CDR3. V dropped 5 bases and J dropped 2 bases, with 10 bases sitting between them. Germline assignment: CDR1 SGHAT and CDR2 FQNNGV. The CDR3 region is CASSHGWGNQPQHF. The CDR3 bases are TGTGCCAGCAGCCACGGGTGGGGCAATCAGCCCCAGCATTTT.

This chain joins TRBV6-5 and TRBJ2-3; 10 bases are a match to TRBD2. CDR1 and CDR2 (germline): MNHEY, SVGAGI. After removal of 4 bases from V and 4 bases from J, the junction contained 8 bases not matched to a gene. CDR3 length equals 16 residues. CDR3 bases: TGTGCCAGCAGTTCCTCCCTAGCGGGGGCCCCAGATACGCAGTATTTT. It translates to CASSSSLAGAPDTQYF.